The 2 T cell receptor beta chains reported below all come from one sample, sequenced in a study of metastatic and nonmetastatic thyroid tumors (dated by TCRdb to 2020 to 2021). No patient had received any treatment before thyroid surgery. Library generation was performed with PCR. The sample was run on an Illumina HiSeq 4000. The public reads were run again by TCRdb, first through fastp at Q25 and then through MiXCR, and only productive beta chains were kept. This sample gives tens of thousands of clones in total; around a quarter of them show up just once. The top ten clones comprise more than 2% of the sample. Sequencing input: blood. These receptors all stem from a female donor with papillary thyroid cancer or a benign thyroid nodule (not recorded which). Some clones in this sample may be carry-over from other donors' samples.

In its sample, this clone was seen many times. The gene calls are TRBV4-3 and TRBJ2-7; D is unclear. This CDR3 spans 13 amino acids. Germline V lookup: CDR1 LGHNA, CDR2 YSLEER. Trimming pared 0 bases from V and 4 bases from J, leaving 7 bases between. The CDR3 region is CASSQDLGYEQYF. As DNA, the CDR3 is TGCGCCAGCAGCCAAGATTTGGGATACGAGCAGTACTTC.

This clone was counted ten times or more. The chain combines TRBV19 with TRBJ2-6; D is uncertain. Germline V gene data show CDR1 as LNHDA and CDR2 as SQIVND (reference sequence). The CDR3 length is 15 residues. V was clipped by 5 bases and J by 0 bases, with 8 bases between them. As DNA, the CDR3 is TGTGCCAGTAGTCCGGACGGCTCTGGGGCCAACGTCCTGACTTTC. This translates into CASSPDGSGANVLTF.